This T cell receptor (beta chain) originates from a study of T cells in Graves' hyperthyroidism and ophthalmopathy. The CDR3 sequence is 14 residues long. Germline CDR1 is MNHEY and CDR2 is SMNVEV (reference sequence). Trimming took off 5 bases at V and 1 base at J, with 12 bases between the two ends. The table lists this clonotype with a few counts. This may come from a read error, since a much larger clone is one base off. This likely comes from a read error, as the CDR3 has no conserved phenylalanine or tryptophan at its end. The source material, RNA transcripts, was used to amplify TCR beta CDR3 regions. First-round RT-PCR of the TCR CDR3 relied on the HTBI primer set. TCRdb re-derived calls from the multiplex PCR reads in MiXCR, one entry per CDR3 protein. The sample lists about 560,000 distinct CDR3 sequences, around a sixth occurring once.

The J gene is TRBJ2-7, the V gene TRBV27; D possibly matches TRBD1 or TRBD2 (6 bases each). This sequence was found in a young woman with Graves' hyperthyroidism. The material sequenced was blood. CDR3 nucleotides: TGTGCCAGCAGTAACAGGGACTCATCCTACGAGCAGTACCTC. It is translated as CASSNRDSSYEQYL.